The 31 T cell receptor beta chains in this list originate from one sample, sequenced in a study of neurological immune-mediated disorders. TCRdb redid the calling of the 5' RACE reads with MiXCR, one entry per CDR3 protein. The sample lists 39,000 or so distinct CDR3 sequences; 4.8% were seen once. Sequenced material: CD4+ T cells from blood. The receptors were sampled from a man aged 18 to 30 in good health.

The V call is TRBV24-1, the J call TRBJ1-5; D not certain. Germline-derived CDR1 and CDR2 are KGHDR and SFDVKD. This CDR3 comprises 13 residues. The V end was cut by 9 bases, the J end by 6 bases, with 14 bases between. The CDR3 is CATRVGVGQPQHF. The DNA for the CDR3 is TGTGCCACCCGGGTCGGGGTCGGTCAGCCCCAGCATTTT.

This clonotype was recorded many times. This chain uses TRBV7-8 with TRBJ2-4, with D possibly matching TRBD1 (5 bases). CDR1 SGHVS and CDR2 FQNEAQ come from the germline V gene. The V gene lost 0 bases and the J gene lost 5 bases, with 14 bases spanning the gap. The CDR3 covers 16 residues. The CDR3 coding sequence is TGTGCCAGCAGCTTAGCCCCCTGGACACACGAAAACATTCAGTACTTC. Its protein is CASSLAPWTHENIQYF.

This clonotype occurred a few times. The V call is TRBV5-1, the J call TRBJ2-5, with 11 bases identical to TRBD1. This CDR3 has 14 residues. Germline V gene sequence: CDR1 SGHRS, CDR2 YFSETQ. The junction had 6 bases not matched to a gene; V was cut back by 7 bases and J by 4 bases. The CDR3 sequence: CASSRDRGGETQYF. The CDR3 nucleotides read TGCGCCAGCTCCCGGGACAGGGGGGGAGAGACCCAGTACTTC. The variable domain in full, completed from reference TRBV5-1 and TRBJ2-5, reads KAGVTQTPRYLIKTRGQQVTLSCSPISGHRSVSWYQQTPGQGLQFLFEYFSETQRNKGNFPGRFSGRQFSNSRSEMNVSTLELGDSALYLCASSRDRGGETQYFGPGTRLLVL.

This clonotype was observed many times. V is TRBV6-5 and J is TRBJ1-5; D may be TRBD1 (6 bases). V was cut by 6 bases and J by 0 bases, with 15 bases left in between. Germline CDR1 is MNHEY and CDR2 is SVGAGI. This CDR3 contains 16 residues. The CDR3 DNA reads as TGTGCCAGCAGGGAAGGGGGAGCTTATAGCAATCAGCCCCAGCATTTT. This encodes CASREGGAYSNQPQHF.

This clonotype appeared many times. The chain links TRBV5-1 to TRBJ2-3; weak D call: TRBD1 (5 bases). The germline V and J ends were trimmed by 2 bases and 5 bases, with 12 bases remaining between them. Germline V lookup: CDR1 SGHRS, CDR2 YFSETQ. This CDR3 has 14 residues. CDR3 bases: TGCGCCAGCAGCTTAGGCAGGGTGGGAGATACGCAGTATTTT. Its translation is CASSLGRVGDTQYF.

The chain recombines TRBV7-9 with TRBJ2-1, with 7 positions matching TRBD1. V was clipped by 5 bases and J by 4 bases; unmatched bases: 8. The CDR3 sequence is 15 residues long. The V gene's germline CDR1 is SEHNR and CDR2 FQNEAQ (reference sequence). CDR3 residues: CASSQGQLLYNEQFF. Here the CDR3 DNA reads TGTGCCAGCAGCCAGGGACAGTTACTTTACAATGAGCAGTTCTTC.

Many counts were recorded for this clonotype. The chain links TRBV18 to TRBJ2-7; D may be TRBD1 (6 bases). V was pared by 3 bases and J by 6 bases, with 12 bases between. This CDR3 has 13 residues. Per the germline V gene, CDR1 is KGHSH and CDR2 is LQKENI. CDR3 residues: CASSPVGAAEQYF. CDR3 nucleotides: TGTGCCAGCTCACCGGTGGGGGCCGCCGAGCAGTACTTC.

The J gene is TRBJ2-7, the V gene TRBV6-6, with a weak D call TRBD1 (5 bases). This CDR3 has 12 residues. Germline-derived CDR1 and CDR2 are MNHNY and SVGAGI (reference sequence). The CDR3 protein is CVSQGKGYEQYF. As DNA, the CDR3 is TGTGTCAGTCAGGGCAAAGGCTACGAGCAGTACTTC.

The table lists this clonotype with many counts. The chain links TRBV3-1 to TRBJ2-3; D unclear. Trimming pared 1 base from V and 2 bases from J, leaving 7 bases between. CDR1 is LGHDT, CDR2 YNNKEL, per germline (reference sequence). The length of the CDR3 is 14 residues. CDR3: CASSQVLYTDTQYF. DNA of the CDR3: TGTGCCAGCAGCCAAGTTCTCTACACAGATACGCAGTATTTT.

This clonotype was counted at least ten times. The junction does not match germline at one end; this may be a read error. This chain joins TRBV7-7 and TRBJ2-1; 7 positions agree with TRBD1. The CDR3 sequence is 13 residues long. From germline, CDR1 is SSHAT and CDR2 FNYEAQ (reference sequence). CDR3 bases: TGTGCTAGCAGCTCCCGGGACAGATCTGAGCAGTTCTTC. Residues: CASSSRDRSEQFF.

This clonotype appeared many times. The chain has TRBV27 and TRBJ2-1, with TRBD1 matching 10 bases. The CDR3 is made up of 16 amino acids. V was pared by 8 bases and J by 4 bases, with 11 bases of the junction left unmatched. Germline V gives CDR1 MNHEY, CDR2 SMNVEV (reference sequence). CDR3: CASQYLVGQGYNEQFF. As DNA, the CDR3 is TGTGCCAGCCAGTATCTTGTGGGACAGGGGTACAATGAGCAGTTCTTC.

This clonotype was detected ten times or more. This sequence joins TRBV4-1 and TRBJ1-3; no definite D call. The length of the CDR3 is 15 residues. In germline, CDR1 is MGHRA, CDR2 YSYEKL. The V gene lost 0 bases and the J gene lost 2 bases, with 8 bases spanning the gap. CDR3: CASSQDPGTGNTIYF. The CDR3 DNA follows: TGCGCCAGCAGCCAAGATCCGGGAACTGGAAACACCATATATTTT.

In its sample, this clonotype was seen many times. The chain couples TRBV18 to TRBJ1-1; no reliable D call. Germline V gene lookup returns CDR1 KGHSH and CDR2 LQKENI. Trimming stripped 3 bases from V and 1 base from J, with 9 bases between. CDR3 size: 14 residues. The CDR3 here is CASSPRTENTEAFF. CDR3 in DNA: TGTGCCAGCTCACCTAGGACGGAGAACACTGAAGCTTTCTTT.

The CDR3 nucleotides read TGTGCCAGCAGTTACTCGATTGAGGTCCGGCCGCCTTGGGCCTACGAGCAGTACTTC. Amino acids: CASSYSIEVRPPWAYEQYF. V usage is TRBV6-6 and J usage is TRBJ2-7; unclear D gene. CDR1 and CDR2 (germline): MNHNY, SVGAGI (reference sequence). This CDR3 has 19 amino acids. The V gene lost 0 bases and the J gene lost 2 bases, with 23 bases spanning the gap.

This clonotype was seen repeatedly, ten times or more. This chain uses TRBV9 with TRBJ1-2, with a tentative D call TRBD1 (6 bases). The CDR3 is 15 amino acids. The V gene's germline CDR1 is SGDLS and CDR2 YYNGEE. V lost 4 bases and J 2 bases, leaving 15 bases between the germline ends. As DNA, the CDR3 is TGTGCCAGCAGCCGAGGGGGGGCCCTAAACTATGGCTACACCTTC. It yields the protein CASSRGGALNYGYTF. The full variable domain, its missing parts supplied by reference TRBV9 and TRBJ1-2, is DSGVTQTPKHLITATGQRVTLRCSPRSGDLSVYWYQQSLDQGLQFLIQYYNGEERAKGNILERFSAQQFPDLHSELNLSSLELGDSALYFCASSRGGALNYGYTFGSGTRLTVV.

This clonotype was counted at least ten times. The CDR3 DNA reads TGTGCCAGCTCACCTATAGTACAGGGAGAGAACACTGAAGCTTTCTTT. Its translation is CASSPIVQGENTEAFF. The rearrangement joins TRBV18 to TRBJ1-1, with D maybe TRBD1 (6 bases). The V and J ends lost 3 bases and 1 base respectively, with 15 bases between them. The CDR3 totals 16 residues. The germline V gene has CDR1 KGHSH and CDR2 LQKENI.

This clonotype was counted ten times or more. This chain connects TRBV7-2 to TRBJ1-3; D is unresolved. With 5 bases removed from V and 0 bases from J, the gap between germline ends came to 17 bases. The germline CDR1 and CDR2 sequences are SGHTA and FQGNSA. The CDR3 length is 17 residues. The CDR3 DNA sequence: TGTGCCAGCAGCCCCCATTCAAACGCTTACTCTGGAAACACCATATATTTT. This encodes CASSPHSNAYSGNTIYF. Variable domain in full (rest from reference TRBV7-2 and TRBJ1-3): GAGVSQSPSNKVTEKGKDVELRCDPISGHTALYWYRQSLGQGLEFLIYFQGNSAPDKSGLPSDRFSAERTGGSVSTLTIQRTQQEDSAVYLCASSPHSNAYSGNTIYFGEGSWLTVV.

In this sample, this clonotype turned up many times. The chain combines TRBV5-1 with TRBJ1-6, with D unresolved. Trimming removed 0 bases from V and 8 bases from J, with 12 bases in between. The CDR3 totals 15 residues. Germline V CDR1 and CDR2: SGHRS, YFSETQ. Here the CDR3 reads CASSLADRVHSPLHF. The CDR3 nucleotides are TGCGCCAGCAGCTTGGCGGATAGGGTTCATTCACCCCTCCACTTT.

This clonotype was seen ten or more times. V is TRBV4-3 and J is TRBJ1-1; possible D gene TRBD1, 5 bases. Germline CDR1 is LGHNA and CDR2 is YSLEER. The V and J ends lost 2 bases and 11 bases respectively, with 12 bases between them. The CDR3 contains 12 residues. The CDR3: CASSQRDGRAFF. DNA for the CDR3: TGCGCCAGCAGCCAACGGGACGGGCGGGCTTTCTTT.

This clonotype has at least ten counts. The rearrangement uses TRBV29-1 and TRBJ1-1, with no clear D. The germline V and J ends were trimmed by 3 bases and 8 bases, with 10 bases remaining between them. The CDR3 totals 11 residues. Germline V lookup: CDR1 SQVTM, CDR2 ANQGSEA. The CDR3 loop reads CSVDRLQEAFF. The CDR3 nucleotides are TGCAGCGTTGATAGATTACAAGAAGCTTTCTTT.

This clonotype showed up many times. This chain joins TRBV29-1 and TRBJ2-7, with a possible D match to TRBD2 (6 bases). Trimming left V 5 bases short and J 7 bases short, with 21 bases between. CDR3 size: 14 residues. Germline-derived CDR1 and CDR2 are SQVTM and ANQGSEA. The chain's CDR3 is CSVIGGRGIGEQYF. The CDR3 nucleotides are TGCAGCGTTATCGGGGGACGTGGGATTGGGGAGCAGTACTTC.

This clonotype was seen ten or more times. The chain recombines TRBV15 with TRBJ2-7; D unresolved. Trimming removed 0 bases at V and 1 base at J, with 16 bases between. This CDR3 region has 17 residues. Germline V gene sequence: CDR1 LNHNV, CDR2 YYDKDF (reference sequence). CDR3 DNA: TGTGCCACCAGCAGAGATAGGGCCCTGGCGGTATCCTACGAGCAGTACTTC. Protein product: CATSRDRALAVSYEQYF.

This clonotype was seen at least ten times. The chain combines TRBV20-1 with TRBJ1-2, with 8 bases identical to TRBD1. There are 11 residues in the CDR3. Germline V lookup: CDR1 DFQATT, CDR2 SNEGSKA (reference sequence). V gave up 2 bases and J gave up 8 bases; unmatched junction bases: 1. The CDR3 sequence: CSARRTGGYTF. The CDR3 DNA sequence: TGCAGTGCTAGACGGACAGGGGGCTACACCTTC.

The sample holds many counts of this clonotype. The chain is built from TRBV7-2 and TRBJ1-5; tentatively, D is TRBD1 (5 bases). Germline V gene sequence: CDR1 SGHTA, CDR2 FQGNSA. V dropped 7 bases and J dropped 7 bases, with 20 bases sitting between them. The CDR3 contains 15 residues. This CDR3 reads CASTFRAGNNQPQHF. The CDR3 bases are TGTGCCAGCACCTTTAGGGCAGGGAATAACCAGCCCCAGCATTTT.

This clonotype was found many times. The chain has TRBV5-6 and TRBJ1-6, with D possibly matching TRBD1 (5 bases). The CDR3 runs 14 residues. Trimming stripped 4 bases from V and 7 bases from J, with 12 bases between. The V gene's germline CDR1 is SGHDT and CDR2 YYEEEE. The CDR3: CASSLRDLNSPLHF. In nucleotides, the CDR3 is TGTGCCAGCAGCCTACGGGACCTAAATTCACCCCTCCACTTT.

This clonotype was picked up many times. V usage is TRBV20-1 and J usage is TRBJ1-5; no firm D call. This CDR3 has 14 amino acids. Trimming removed 0 bases from V and 7 bases from J, with 13 bases in between. From germline, CDR1 is DFQATT and CDR2 SNEGSKA (reference sequence). The CDR3 sequence is CSARDGQRDQPQHF. The DNA for the CDR3 is TGCAGTGCTAGAGATGGGCAGAGAGACCAGCCCCAGCATTTT.

The sample holds many counts of this clonotype. The rearrangement uses TRBV5-1 and TRBJ1-2; the D gene is possibly TRBD1 (6 bases). Trimming shortened V by 0 bases and J by 4 bases, and 13 bases separated the two germline ends. The CDR3 contains 15 residues. In germline, CDR1 is SGHRS, CDR2 YFSETQ. CDR3 amino acids: CASSLESGDIYGYTF. The CDR3 DNA reads TGCGCCAGCAGCTTGGAGTCAGGGGATATCTATGGCTACACCTTC.

This clonotype appeared many times. The gene calls are TRBV20-1 and TRBJ2-7, with 9 positions matching TRBD2. Germline V gene data show CDR1 as DFQATT and CDR2 as SNEGSKA (reference sequence). The ends lost 2 bases at V and 5 bases at J; junction bases unmatched: 4. This CDR3 is built from 13 residues. The CDR3 loop is CSARPSGDHEQYF. The CDR3 region has the DNA TGCAGTGCTAGACCTAGCGGGGATCACGAGCAGTACTTC.

This clonotype was detected ten times or more. The chain couples TRBV12-3 or TRBV12-4 to TRBJ1-1; 7 nucleotides match TRBD1. The CDR3 extends over 14 amino acids. The V segment lost 5 bases and the J segment 0 bases; nucleotides outside the gene matches: 3. In nucleotides, the CDR3 is TGTGCCAGCAGTCGACAGGGTTTGAACACTGAAGCTTTCTTT. Its translation: CASSRQGLNTEAFF.

Many counts were recorded for this clonotype. The chain combines TRBV6-5 with TRBJ1-3; unclear D gene. Germline loops: CDR1 MNHEY, CDR2 SVGAGI. The V and J ends lost 6 bases and 0 bases respectively, with 6 bases between them. The CDR3 is made up of 13 amino acids. In nucleotides, the CDR3 is TGTGCCAGCAGGTTGCTCTCTGGAAACACCATATATTTT. This sequence encodes CASRLLSGNTIYF.

This clonotype has a count of ten or more. The J gene is TRBJ2-5, the V gene TRBV15; the match to TRBD2 covers 7 bases. Germline-derived CDR1 and CDR2 are LNHNV and YYDKDF (reference sequence). This CDR3 contains 16 residues. With 3 bases clipped from V and 1 base from J, the junction kept 8 bases outside the gene matches. The CDR3 protein is CATSRIAGLPQETQYF. The CDR3 nucleotides are TGTGCCACCAGCAGGATAGCGGGCCTCCCCCAAGAGACCCAGTACTTC.